What follows are 14 T cell receptor beta chains derived from one specimen sequenced in a study of regulatory T cells in long-lasting Graves disease (TCRdb year 2021). Receptors were amplified or captured by multiplex PCR. The reads were generated on an Illumina HiSeq 4000. iRepertoire HTBI primers and Arm-PCR amplification of CDR3 regions were used to construct TCR beta libraries. In-frame beta chains were kept once TCRdb had trimmed the public reads at Q25 with fastp and called clones with MiXCR. Here each entry gathers all rows of one CDR3 protein and keeps the most common genes and DNA. This sample is represented by some 370,000 distinct CDR3 sequences; about 12% of them were singletons. 18% of the sample comes from the top ten. Reading the label with the study, this specimen's time point is: newly diagnosed GD, antithyroid drugs for less than 3 months. RNA was extracted from PBMCs in TRIzol for both TCR sequencing and RNA sequencing.

This sample was shared with a second study, whose subject was T cells in Graves' hyperthyroidism and ophthalmopathy.

The starting material was peripheral blood mononuclear cells (PBMCs), obtained at new diagnosis, from a patient treated with antithyroid drugs. The source is a woman between 18 and 29 years old with Graves disease. Donor details come from another sample of the same person, matched by shared clones.

This clonotype was observed many times. As DNA, the CDR3 is TGTGCCACCAGTGATTTAGCGAGTGGGGGGACAGGGCAAGAGACCCAGTACTTC. The encoded protein is CATSDLASGGTGQETQYF. The V call is TRBV24-1, the J call TRBJ2-5; TRBD1 matches 9 bases. Germline V lookup: CDR1 KGHDR, CDR2 SFDVKD. V lost 1 base to trimming and J lost 2 bases; unmatched junction nucleotides: 10. This CDR3 has 18 amino acids.

At least ten counts were recorded for this clonotype. This chain uses TRBV10-3 with TRBJ1-2, with D unclear. The CDR3 sequence is 13 residues long. CDR1 and CDR2 from the germline V gene are ENHRY and SYGVKD. The germline V and J ends were trimmed by 3 bases and 0 bases, with 5 bases remaining between them. CDR3 in DNA: TGTGCCATCAGTGAAACAGCTAACTATGGCTACACCTTC. As protein: CAISETANYGYTF.

This clonotype was seen at least ten times. This sequence joins TRBV10-3 and TRBJ1-6; TRBD1 agrees at 7 bases. J gave up 1 base and V 5 bases, and 14 bases lay outside the gene matches. The germline V gene has CDR1 ENHRY and CDR2 SYGVKD. This CDR3 region has 19 residues. CDR3 region: CAISKSRSRDRSYNSPLHF. The DNA of the CDR3 is TGTGCCATCAGTAAGAGCCGCAGTAGGGACAGATCCTATAATTCACCCCTCCACTTT.

Many counts were recorded for this clonotype. This rearrangement joins TRBV12-3 or TRBV12-4 to TRBJ1-3; no definite D call. V gave up 1 base and J gave up 9 bases, with 7 bases separating them. The CDR3 loop spans 12 amino acids. The CDR3 DNA reads as TGTGCCAGCAGTTTAGGTCCGGGCACCATATATTTT. It is translated as CASSLGPGTIYF.

Many counts were recorded for this clonotype. The chain carries TRBV9 and TRBJ1-2, with 7 bases aligning to TRBD1. J gave up 4 bases and V 0 bases, and 12 bases lay outside the gene matches. Germline V gives CDR1 SGDLS, CDR2 YYNGEE. This CDR3 has 17 residues. The CDR3 coding sequence is TGTGCCAGCAGCGTAGCTACGGAGGGCAGGGGGTTCTATGGCTACACCTTC. It translates to CASSVATEGRGFYGYTF.

V gene TRBV9 combines with J gene TRBJ2-4; D is perhaps TRBD1 (6 bases). The CDR3 totals 18 residues. Per germline, CDR1 SGDLS and CDR2 YYNGEE. Trimming took off 3 bases at V and 1 base at J, with 20 bases between the two ends. This chain's CDR3 is CASSERDISFRAKNIQYF. The CDR3 DNA reads TGTGCCAGCAGCGAACGGGACATCTCCTTTCGGGCCAAAAACATTCAGTACTTC.

This clonotype was counted many times. This chain uses TRBV28 with TRBJ2-1; tentative D call: TRBD2 (6 bases). The V end lost 4 bases, the J end lost 2 bases, and 18 bases lay between the germline ends. The CDR3 covers 17 residues. Per the germline V gene, CDR1 is MDHEN and CDR2 is SYDVKM. In DNA, the CDR3 is TGTGCCAGCAGTTCAGAACTAGCAAGTTCCCCCTACAATGAGCAGTTCTTC. As protein: CASSSELASSPYNEQFF.

The table lists this clonotype with a few counts. The CDR3: CASSGERGVSINEQFF. The CDR3, as DNA: TGTGCCAGCAGCGGGGAAAGGGGGGTCTCTATCAATGAGCAGTTCTTC. This chain links TRBV7-3 with TRBJ2-1; D may match TRBD1 or TRBD2 (6 bases each). The germline V gene has CDR1 SGHTA and CDR2 FQGTGA. The CDR3 has 16 amino acids. V lost 5 bases, J lost 6 bases, and 20 bases lay in between. The variable domain in full, with the rest retrieved from reference TRBV7-3 and TRBJ2-1, is GAGVSQTPSNKVTEKGKYVELRCDPISGHTALYWYRQSLGQGPEFLIYFQGTGAADDSGLPNDRFFAVRPEGSVSTLKIQRTERGDSAVYLCASSGERGVSINEQFFGPGTRLTVL.

In regard to this clonotype: A much larger clone lies a single base off, so this may be a read error. The chain uses TRBV20-1 and TRBJ2-1; D is unclear. CDR1 is DFQATT and CDR2 is SNEGSKA in the germline V gene (reference sequence). The CDR3 loop spans 16 amino acids. The V end lost 1 base, the J end lost 12 bases, and 25 bases lay between the germline ends. DNA for the CDR3: TGCAGTGCTAGAGGCCCGGTTACGGCCTCTTGGTGGGGGCAGTTCTTC. The encoded protein is CSARGPVTASWWGQFF.

Worth noting for this clonotype: This likely stems from a read error, as it lies one base from a far larger clone. V is TRBV2 and J is TRBJ2-1, with 11 bases matching TRBD2. Per germline, CDR1 SNHLY and CDR2 FYNNEI. Unmatched junction bases numbered 11, after V lost 6 bases and J lost 10 bases. The length of the CDR3 is 15 residues. Written as DNA, the CDR3 is TGTGCCAGCAGGGAGAGGCTAGCGGGAGGCAACGAGCAGTTCTTC. This sequence encodes CASRERLAGGNEQFF.

Details on this clonotype: A much larger clone differs by one base, so this may be a read error. V gene TRBV11-1 combines with J gene TRBJ1-2, with 7 bases fitting TRBD1. The V segment lost 3 bases and the J segment 10 bases; nucleotides outside the gene matches: 14. This CDR3 is built from 15 residues. The germline V gene has CDR1 SGHAT and CDR2 FQDESV (reference sequence). This chain's CDR3 is CASSFDRDSTNDYTF. For the CDR3, the DNA is TGTGCCAGCAGCTTTGACAGGGATTCTACTAATGACTACACCTTC.

This clonotype is a singleton in its sample. This chain connects TRBV4-3 to TRBJ2-6; D possibly corresponds to TRBD1 (5 bases). Trimming removed 2 bases from V and 0 bases from J, with 17 bases in between. This CDR3 contains 19 residues. In germline, CDR1 is LGHNA, CDR2 YSLEER. The CDR3 DNA follows: TGCGCCAGCAGCCAATACTCCGGGCAGGGCTTCTCTGGGGCCAACGTCCTGACTTTC. It codes for CASSQYSGQGFSGANVLTF.

With regard to this clonotype: Given a much more abundant clone one base away, this may be a read error. The chain combines TRBV5-1 with TRBJ1-1; D remains unclear. V lost 0 bases and J lost 0, with 9 bases in between. Germline V gives CDR1 SGHRS, CDR2 YFSETQ. The CDR3 sequence is 15 residues long. CDR3 amino acids: CASSLAEELNTEAFF. The CDR3 DNA is TGCGCCAGCAGCTTGGCCGAAGAGCTGAACACTGAAGCTTTCTTT.

The rearrangement joins TRBV20-1 to TRBJ2-1; 10 positions match TRBD2. The CDR3 contains 17 residues. Germline V CDR1 and CDR2: DFQATT, SNEGSKA (reference sequence). Germline trimming cut 4 bases from V and 7 bases from J; bases unmatched to any gene: 16. CDR3 sequence (DNA): TGCAGTGCTAATCCTAGCGGGAGAGGGGGTTGGGGGAATGAGCAGTTCTTC. Translation gives CSANPSGRGGWGNEQFF.